This T cell receptor (beta chain) was profiled in a study of T cells after posttransplantation cyclophosphamide. Study results and caveats: Recipient CMV seropositivity and CMV reactivation strongly tracked TRB clonality.

Many counts were recorded for this clone. The antigen is undetermined. The V end was cut by 6 bases, the J end by 7 bases, with 15 bases between. The germline V gene has CDR1 MDHEN and CDR2 SYDVKM. The CDR3 has 13 amino acids. Busulfan-fludarabine conditioning, marrow transplant, and cyclophosphamide on days +3 and +4 were administered. Sequenced by immunoSEQ multiplex PCR; TCRdb stores in-frame clones only, minus some. The table lists about 3,200 clones, no singletons, with about an eighth in the top ten. The receptor was derived from a female patient aged 60 to 70 who received an allogeneic stem cell transplant from a related donor and was CMV-positive. Some T cells may be supplied by the graft donor. The J gene is TRBJ1-2, the V gene TRBV28; D may be TRBD1 (5 bases). Sequencing used PBMCs, obtained after allogeneic stem cell transplant with posttransplant cyclophosphamide. The CDR3 DNA follows: TGTGCCAGCAGGCTGACGCAGGGTTTTGGCTACACCTTC. As protein: CASRLTQGFGYTF.